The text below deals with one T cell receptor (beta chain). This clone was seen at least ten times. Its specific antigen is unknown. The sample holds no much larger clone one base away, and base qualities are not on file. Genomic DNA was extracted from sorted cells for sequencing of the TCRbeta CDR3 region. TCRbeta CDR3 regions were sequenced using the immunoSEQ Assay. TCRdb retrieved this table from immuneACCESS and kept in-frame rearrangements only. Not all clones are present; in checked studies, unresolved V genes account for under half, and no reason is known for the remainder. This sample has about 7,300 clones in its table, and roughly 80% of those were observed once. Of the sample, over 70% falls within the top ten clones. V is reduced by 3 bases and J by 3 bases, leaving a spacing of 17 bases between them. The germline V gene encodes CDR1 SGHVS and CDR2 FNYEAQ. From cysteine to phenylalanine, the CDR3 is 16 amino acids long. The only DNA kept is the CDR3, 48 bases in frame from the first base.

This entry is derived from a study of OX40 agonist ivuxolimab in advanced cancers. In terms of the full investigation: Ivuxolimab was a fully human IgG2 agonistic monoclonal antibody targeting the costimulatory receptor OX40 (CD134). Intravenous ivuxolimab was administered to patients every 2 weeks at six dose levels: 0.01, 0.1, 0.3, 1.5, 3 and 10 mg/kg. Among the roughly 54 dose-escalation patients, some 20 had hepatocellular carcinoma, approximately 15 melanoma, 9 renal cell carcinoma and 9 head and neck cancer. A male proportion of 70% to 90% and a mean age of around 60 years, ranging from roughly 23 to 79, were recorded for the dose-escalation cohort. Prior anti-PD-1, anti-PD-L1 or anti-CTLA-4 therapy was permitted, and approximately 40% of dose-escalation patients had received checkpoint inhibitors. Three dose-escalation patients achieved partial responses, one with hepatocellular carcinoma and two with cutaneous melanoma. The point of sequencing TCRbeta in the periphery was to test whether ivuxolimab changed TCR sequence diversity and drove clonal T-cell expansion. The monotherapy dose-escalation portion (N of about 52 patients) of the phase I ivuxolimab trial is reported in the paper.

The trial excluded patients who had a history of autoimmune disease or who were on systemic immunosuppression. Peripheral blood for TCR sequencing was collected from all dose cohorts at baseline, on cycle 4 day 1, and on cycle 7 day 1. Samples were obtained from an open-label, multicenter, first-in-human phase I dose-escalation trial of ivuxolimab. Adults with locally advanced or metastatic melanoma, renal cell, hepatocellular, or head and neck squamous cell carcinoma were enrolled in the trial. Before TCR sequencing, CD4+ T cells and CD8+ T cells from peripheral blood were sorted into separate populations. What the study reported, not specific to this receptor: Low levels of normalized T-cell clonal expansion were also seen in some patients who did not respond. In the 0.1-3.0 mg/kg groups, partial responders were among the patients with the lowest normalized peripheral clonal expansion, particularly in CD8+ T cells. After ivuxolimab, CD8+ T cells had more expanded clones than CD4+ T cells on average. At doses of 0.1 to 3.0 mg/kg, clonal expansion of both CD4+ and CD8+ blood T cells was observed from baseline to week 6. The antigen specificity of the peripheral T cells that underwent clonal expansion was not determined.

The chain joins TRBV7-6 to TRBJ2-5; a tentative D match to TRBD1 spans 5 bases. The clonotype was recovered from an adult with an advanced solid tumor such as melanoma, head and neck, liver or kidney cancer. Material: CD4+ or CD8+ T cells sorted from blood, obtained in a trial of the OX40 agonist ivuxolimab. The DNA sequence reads TGTGCCAGCAGCTTGGGGTCAGGGCGCAGCGAAGAGACCCAGTACTTC. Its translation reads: CASSLGSGRSEETQYF.